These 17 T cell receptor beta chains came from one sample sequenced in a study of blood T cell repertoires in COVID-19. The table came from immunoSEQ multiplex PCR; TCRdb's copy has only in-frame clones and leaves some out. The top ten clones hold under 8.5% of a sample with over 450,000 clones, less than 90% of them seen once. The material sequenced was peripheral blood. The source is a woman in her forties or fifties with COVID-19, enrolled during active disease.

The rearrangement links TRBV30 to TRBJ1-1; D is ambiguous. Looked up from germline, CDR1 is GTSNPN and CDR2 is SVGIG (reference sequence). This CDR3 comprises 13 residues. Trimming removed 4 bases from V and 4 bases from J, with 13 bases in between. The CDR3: CAWTEGYFTEAFF. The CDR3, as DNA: TGTGCCTGGACGGAGGGATACTTCACTGAAGCTTTCTTT.

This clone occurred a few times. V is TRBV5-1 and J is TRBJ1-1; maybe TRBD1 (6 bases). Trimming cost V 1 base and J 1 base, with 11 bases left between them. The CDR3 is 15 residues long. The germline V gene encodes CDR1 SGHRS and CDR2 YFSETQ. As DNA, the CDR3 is TGCGCCAGCAGCTTGCAGGGGAATAAGAACACTGAAGCTTTCTTT. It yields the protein CASSLQGNKNTEAFF.

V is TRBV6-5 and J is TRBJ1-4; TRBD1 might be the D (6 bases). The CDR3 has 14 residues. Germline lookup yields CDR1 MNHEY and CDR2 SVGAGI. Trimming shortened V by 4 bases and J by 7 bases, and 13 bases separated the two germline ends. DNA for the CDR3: TGTGCCAGCAGTTTACAGGGTATGGGTGAAAAACTGTTTTTT. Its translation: CASSLQGMGEKLFF.

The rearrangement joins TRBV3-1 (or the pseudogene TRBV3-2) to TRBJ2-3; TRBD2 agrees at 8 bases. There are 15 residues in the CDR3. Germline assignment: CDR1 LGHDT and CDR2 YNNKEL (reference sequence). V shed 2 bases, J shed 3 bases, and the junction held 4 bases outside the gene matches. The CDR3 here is CASSQTAGGTDTQYF. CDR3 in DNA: TGTGCCAGCAGCCAAACGGCGGGGGGAACAGATACGCAGTATTTT.

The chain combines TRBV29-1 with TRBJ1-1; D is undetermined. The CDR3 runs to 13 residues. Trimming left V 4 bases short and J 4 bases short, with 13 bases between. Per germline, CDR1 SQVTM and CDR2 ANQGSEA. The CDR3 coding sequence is TGCAGCGTTGCAGGCTCCCAGTCCACTGAAGCTTTCTTT. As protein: CSVAGSQSTEAFF.

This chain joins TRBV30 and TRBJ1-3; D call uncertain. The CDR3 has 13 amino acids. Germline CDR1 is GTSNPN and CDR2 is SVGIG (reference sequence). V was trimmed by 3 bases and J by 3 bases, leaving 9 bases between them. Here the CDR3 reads CAWRGSGGNTIYF. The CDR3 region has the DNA TGTGCCTGGAGGGGTAGCGGTGGAAACACCATATATTTT.

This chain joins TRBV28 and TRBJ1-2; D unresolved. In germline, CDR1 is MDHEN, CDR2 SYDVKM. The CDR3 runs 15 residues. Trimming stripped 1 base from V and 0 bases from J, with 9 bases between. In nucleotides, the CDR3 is TGTGCCAGCAGTTTATCGAGAACGGCTAACTATGGCTACACCTTC. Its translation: CASSLSRTANYGYTF.

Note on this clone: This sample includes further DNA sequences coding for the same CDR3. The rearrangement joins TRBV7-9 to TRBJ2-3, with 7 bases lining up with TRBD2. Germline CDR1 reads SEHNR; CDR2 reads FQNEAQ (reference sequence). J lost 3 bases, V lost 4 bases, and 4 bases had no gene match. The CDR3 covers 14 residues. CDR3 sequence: CASSSGGNTDTQYF. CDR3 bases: TGTGCCAGCAGCTCCGGGGGGAATACAGATACGCAGTATTTT. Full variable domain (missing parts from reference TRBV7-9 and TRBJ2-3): DTGVSQNPRHKITKRGQNVTFRCDPISEHNRLYWYRQTLGQGPEFLTYFQNEAQLEKSRLLSDRFSAERPKGSFSTLEIQRTEQGDSAMYLCASSSGGNTDTQYFGPGTRLTVL.

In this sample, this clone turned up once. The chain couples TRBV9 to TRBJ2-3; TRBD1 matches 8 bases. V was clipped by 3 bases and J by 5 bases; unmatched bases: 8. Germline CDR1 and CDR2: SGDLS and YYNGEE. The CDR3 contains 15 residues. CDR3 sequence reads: CASSATGVVGDTQYF. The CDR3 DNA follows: TGTGCCAGCAGCGCGACAGGGGTAGTGGGAGATACGCAGTATTTT.

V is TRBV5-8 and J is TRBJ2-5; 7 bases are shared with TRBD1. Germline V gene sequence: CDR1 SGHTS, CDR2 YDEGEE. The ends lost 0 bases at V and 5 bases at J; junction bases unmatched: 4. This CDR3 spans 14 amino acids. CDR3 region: CASSLGGGLETQYF. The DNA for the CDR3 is TGTGCCAGCAGCTTGGGAGGGGGCCTGGAGACCCAGTACTTC.

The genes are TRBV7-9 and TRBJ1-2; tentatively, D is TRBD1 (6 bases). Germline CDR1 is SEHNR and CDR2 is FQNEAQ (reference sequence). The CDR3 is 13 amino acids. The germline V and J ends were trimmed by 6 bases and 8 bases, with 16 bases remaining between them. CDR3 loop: CASRFIRTEGYTF. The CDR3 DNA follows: TGTGCCAGCAGATTTATCCGGACAGAGGGCTACACCTTC. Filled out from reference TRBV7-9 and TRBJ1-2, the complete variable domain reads DTGVSQNPRHKITKRGQNVTFRCDPISEHNRLYWYRQTLGQGPEFLTYFQNEAQLEKSRLLSDRFSAERPKGSFSTLEIQRTEQGDSAMYLCASRFIRTEGYTFGSGTRLTVV.

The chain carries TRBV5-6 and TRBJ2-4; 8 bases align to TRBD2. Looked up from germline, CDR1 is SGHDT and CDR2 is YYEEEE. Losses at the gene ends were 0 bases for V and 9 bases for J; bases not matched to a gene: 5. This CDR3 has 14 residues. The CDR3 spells CASSLVGLEGIQYF. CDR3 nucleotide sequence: TGTGCCAGCAGCTTGGTGGGACTAGAGGGCATTCAGTACTTC.

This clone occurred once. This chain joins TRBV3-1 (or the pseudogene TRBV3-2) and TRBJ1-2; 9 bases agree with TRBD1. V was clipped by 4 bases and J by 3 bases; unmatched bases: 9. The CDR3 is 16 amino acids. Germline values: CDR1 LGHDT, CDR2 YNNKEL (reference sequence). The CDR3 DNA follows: TGTGCCAGCAGCCTTTACAGGGGGCGCGGGTACTATGGCTACACCTTC. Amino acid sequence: CASSLYRGRGYYGYTF.

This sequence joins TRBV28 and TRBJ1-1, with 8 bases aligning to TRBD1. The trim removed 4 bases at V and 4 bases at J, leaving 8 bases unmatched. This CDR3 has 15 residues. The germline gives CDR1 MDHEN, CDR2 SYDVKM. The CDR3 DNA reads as TGTGCCAGCAGTTCCGGACAGGGTTTAGGCACTGAAGCTTTCTTT. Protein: CASSSGQGLGTEAFF.

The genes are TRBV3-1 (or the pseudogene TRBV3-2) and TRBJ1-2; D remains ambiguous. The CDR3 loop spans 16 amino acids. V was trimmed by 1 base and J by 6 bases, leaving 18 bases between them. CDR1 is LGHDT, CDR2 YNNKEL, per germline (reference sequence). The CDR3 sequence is CASSQVQVRGWDGYTF. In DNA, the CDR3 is TGTGCCAGCAGCCAAGTTCAGGTCAGAGGGTGGGATGGCTACACCTTC.

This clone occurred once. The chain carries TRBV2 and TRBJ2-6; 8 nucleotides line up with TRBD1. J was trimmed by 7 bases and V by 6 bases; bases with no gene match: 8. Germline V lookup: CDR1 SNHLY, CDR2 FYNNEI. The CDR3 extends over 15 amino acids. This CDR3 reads CASSADRGRANVLTF. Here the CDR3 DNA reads TGTGCCAGCAGCGCCGACAGGGGCAGAGCCAACGTCCTGACTTTC.

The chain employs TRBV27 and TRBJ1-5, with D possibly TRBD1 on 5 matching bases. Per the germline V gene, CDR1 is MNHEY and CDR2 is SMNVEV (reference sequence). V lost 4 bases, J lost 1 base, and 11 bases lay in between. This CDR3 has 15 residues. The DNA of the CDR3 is TGTGCCAGCAGTTCGGGGGTAACGAGCAATCAGCCCCAGCATTTT. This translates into CASSSGVTSNQPQHF.